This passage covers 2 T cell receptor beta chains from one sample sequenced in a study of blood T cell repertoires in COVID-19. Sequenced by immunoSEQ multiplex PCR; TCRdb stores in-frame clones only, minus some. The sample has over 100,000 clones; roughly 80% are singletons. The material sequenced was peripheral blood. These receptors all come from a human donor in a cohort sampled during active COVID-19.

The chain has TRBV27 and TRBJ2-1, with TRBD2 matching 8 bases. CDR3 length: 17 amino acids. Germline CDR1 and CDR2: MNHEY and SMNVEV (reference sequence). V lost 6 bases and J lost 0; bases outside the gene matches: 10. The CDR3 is CASSTPGLAVSYNEQFF. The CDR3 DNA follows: TGTGCCAGCAGCACTCCAGGACTAGCAGTCTCCTACAATGAGCAGTTCTTC.

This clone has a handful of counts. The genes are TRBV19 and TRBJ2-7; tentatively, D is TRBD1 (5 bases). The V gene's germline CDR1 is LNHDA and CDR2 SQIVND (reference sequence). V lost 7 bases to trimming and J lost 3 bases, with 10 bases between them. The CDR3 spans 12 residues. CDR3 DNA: TGTGCCAGTACAGGGCGACACTACGAGCAGTACTTC. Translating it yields CASTGRHYEQYF. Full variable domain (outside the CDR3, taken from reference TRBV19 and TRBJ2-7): DGGITQSPKYLFRKEGQNVTLSCEQNLNHDAMYWYRQDPGQGLRLIYYSQIVNDFQKGDIAEGYSVSREKKESFPLTVTSAQKNPTAFYLCASTGRHYEQYFGPGTRLTVT.